Listed here are 32 T cell receptor beta chains from one sample, sequenced in a study of cytomegalovirus exposure and HLA in healthy donors. The PCR ran on 60 Vbeta and 13 Jbeta primers. The repertoire was sequenced with immunoSEQ multiplex PCR; TCRdb's copy has only in-frame clones and lacks some. Among about 160,000 clones, roughly four fifths were seen once, and the ten largest hold less than 3%. The sequenced material came from PBMCs. The receptors shown here come from a female donor in good health and CMV-seronegative.

Only one count was recorded for this clone. V is TRBV4-3 and J is TRBJ2-5; 9 positions match TRBD2. The end of the DNA aligns better with TRBJ2-7, so the J call may be wrong. CDR1 and CDR2 (germline): LGHNA, YSLEER. The CDR3 spans 15 residues. The CDR3 region is CASSQVGLATYEQYF. The DNA of the CDR3 is TGCGCCAGCAGCCAAGTAGGACTAGCGACCTACGAGCAGTACTTC.

The J gene is TRBJ2-2, the V gene TRBV27; D is perhaps TRBD1 (6 bases). The CDR3 is 17 amino acids. Trimming removed 2 bases from V and 0 bases from J, with 13 bases in between. CDR1 is MNHEY, CDR2 SMNVEV, per germline (reference sequence). The CDR3 nucleotides are TGTGCCAGCAGTTTAAGAGCCAGGACAGCGAACACCGGGGAGCTGTTTTTT. It translates to CASSLRARTANTGELFF.

The V call is TRBV5-1, the J call TRBJ2-2; D not certain. Trimming cost V 4 bases and J 4 bases, with 11 bases left between them. This CDR3 has 14 residues. In germline, CDR1 is SGHRS, CDR2 YFSETQ. In DNA form, the CDR3 reads TGCGCCAGCAGCCGCCCCGTAGTCACCGGGGAGCTGTTTTTT. Translated, it gives CASSRPVVTGELFF. Full variable domain (rest looked up from reference TRBV5-1 and TRBJ2-2): KAGVTQTPRYLIKTRGQQVTLSCSPISGHRSVSWYQQTPGQGLQFLFEYFSETQRNKGNFPGRFSGRQFSNSRSEMNVSTLELGDSALYLCASSRPVVTGELFFGEGSRLTVL.

This clone turned up a few times. The chain employs TRBV27 and TRBJ1-1; D is uncertain. CDR1 is MNHEY, CDR2 SMNVEV, per germline (reference sequence). Trimming removed 6 bases at V and 7 bases at J, with 18 bases between. The CDR3 totals 14 residues. CDR3 DNA: TGTGCCAGCAGCGGTGGTATTTCTCGATATGAAGCTTTCTTT. Protein product: CASSGGISRYEAFF.

This rearrangement joins TRBV27 to TRBJ1-5, with TRBD1 as a possible D gene (5 bases). CDR3 length: 15 residues. Germline loops: CDR1 MNHEY, CDR2 SMNVEV (reference sequence). V was shortened by 5 bases and J by 3 bases, with 14 bases between the two germline ends. CDR3 nucleotide sequence: TGTGCCAGCAGTCCACGCGACAGACTCAATCAGCCCCAGCATTTT. Its protein is CASSPRDRLNQPQHF.

J is TRBJ2-5 and V is TRBV7-9, with D tentatively TRBD2 (7 bases). The length of the CDR3 is 16 residues. CDR1 and CDR2 (germline): SEHNR, FQNEAQ (reference sequence). V was cut by 1 base and J by 4 bases, with 16 bases left in between. CDR3 amino acids: CASSLEGRGGAETQYF. Here the CDR3 DNA reads TGTGCCAGCAGCTTAGAGGGTAGGGGGGGCGCAGAGACCCAGTACTTC. The variable domain in full, completed from reference TRBV7-9 and TRBJ2-5, reads DTGVSQNPRHKITKRGQNVTFRCDPISEHNRLYWYRQTLGQGPEFLTYFQNEAQLEKSRLLSDRFSAERPKGSFSTLEIQRTEQGDSAMYLCASSLEGRGGAETQYFGPGTRLLVL.

The chain recombines TRBV5-6 with TRBJ2-7; TRBD1 agrees at 7 bases. Per the germline V gene, CDR1 is SGHDT and CDR2 is YYEEEE. The CDR3 covers 14 residues. The trim removed 2 bases at V and 3 bases at J, leaving 5 bases unmatched. The CDR3 spells CASSFGTDHYEQYF. The CDR3 nucleotides read TGTGCCAGCAGCTTCGGGACAGACCACTACGAGCAGTACTTC.

CDR3 in amino acids: CASSVVGDRDDEQFF. The CDR3 DNA sequence: TGTGCCAGCAGCGTAGTAGGAGACAGGGATGATGAGCAGTTCTTC. The V call is TRBV9, the J call TRBJ2-1; 7 bases fit TRBD1. CDR1 SGDLS and CDR2 YYNGEE come from the germline V gene. Trimming took 0 bases from V and 8 from J; bases not matched to a gene: 8. The CDR3 contains 15 residues.

The rearrangement links TRBV29-1 to TRBJ2-3, with D uncertain. Germline assignment: CDR1 SQVTM and CDR2 ANQGSEA. This CDR3 has 11 amino acids. V was trimmed by 4 bases and J by 5 bases, leaving 7 bases between them. CDR3 residues: CSVAARDTQYF. DNA of the CDR3: TGCAGCGTTGCCGCTAGAGATACGCAGTATTTT.

The gene calls are TRBV27 and TRBJ2-1; 11 bases are shared with TRBD2. This CDR3 region has 17 residues. Germline CDR1 MNHEY, CDR2 SMNVEV (reference sequence). V was clipped by 4 bases and J by 10 bases; unmatched bases: 15. CDR3 sequence: CASSSPTISGRVKEQFF. The CDR3 DNA reads TGTGCCAGCAGTTCCCCAACTATTAGCGGGAGGGTCAAAGAGCAGTTCTTC.

The rearrangement uses TRBV15 and TRBJ2-5; D unresolved. V gave up 6 bases and J gave up 0 bases, with 14 bases separating them. Looked up from germline, CDR1 is LNHNV and CDR2 is YYDKDF (reference sequence). The CDR3 has 15 residues. The CDR3 here is CATRTVTEYQETQYF. CDR3 coding DNA: TGTGCCACCAGGACCGTGACGGAGTACCAAGAGACCCAGTACTTC. Combining the CDR3 with reference TRBV15 and TRBJ2-5 gives the whole variable domain DAMVIQNPRYQVTQFGKPVTLSCSQTLNHNVMYWYQQKSSQAPKLLFHYYDKDFNNEADTPDNFQSRRPNTSFCFLDIRSPGLGDTAMYLCATRTVTEYQETQYFGPGTRLLVL.

The chain joins TRBV5-6 to TRBJ2-1, with D possibly being TRBD1 (6 bases). The germline CDR1 and CDR2 sequences are SGHDT and YYEEEE. CDR3 length: 13 residues. The V end lost 4 bases, the J end lost 15 bases, and 20 bases lay between the germline ends. This CDR3 is CASSGNQVGASFF. As DNA, the CDR3 is TGTGCCAGCAGCGGAAATCAAGTGGGGGCCTCGTTCTTC.

The V gene is TRBV11-2, the J gene TRBJ2-7; tentatively, D is TRBD1 (6 bases). Germline V lookup: CDR1 SGHAT, CDR2 FQNNGV. The CDR3 is 16 residues long. Between the trimmed V and J ends, which lost 4 bases and 0 bases, there was a span of 16 bases. The chain's CDR3 is CASSSWGRVTSYEQYF. The CDR3 nucleotides read TGTGCCAGCAGCTCCTGGGGGCGGGTTACCTCCTACGAGCAGTACTTC.

This chain uses TRBV7-2 with TRBJ1-6, with a weak D call TRBD1 (6 bases). Germline assignment: CDR1 SGHTA and CDR2 FQGNSA. The CDR3 is 15 residues long. V gave up 0 bases and J gave up 6 bases, with 9 bases separating them. CDR3 amino acids: CASSLAQGVNSPLHF. CDR3 sequence (DNA): TGTGCCAGCAGCTTAGCACAGGGAGTTAATTCACCCCTCCACTTT.

This sequence joins TRBV19 and TRBJ2-6; 11 bases line up with TRBD1. The V and J ends lost 7 bases and 3 bases, in that order; junction bases with no gene match: 14. Germline V lookup: CDR1 LNHDA, CDR2 SQIVND (reference sequence). The CDR3 extends over 19 amino acids. The CDR3 DNA follows: TGTGCCAGTACCGTAATAGGGAGGACAGGGGGCGGTGGGGCCAACGTCCTGACTTTC. Translated, it gives CASTVIGRTGGGGANVLTF.

The V call is TRBV19, the J call TRBJ2-5; D is possibly TRBD2 (6 bases). The CDR3 spans 15 residues. Per germline, CDR1 LNHDA and CDR2 SQIVND (reference sequence). V shed 7 bases and J shed 2 bases, with 17 bases lying between them. The CDR3 nucleotides are TGTGCCAGTATGGGGGGTACAGCTTCTCAAGAGACCCAGTACTTC. Its translation: CASMGGTASQETQYF.

This clone was seen only a few times. The chain has TRBV18 and TRBJ1-4; tentative D call: TRBD1 (5 bases). CDR1 KGHSH and CDR2 LQKENI come from the germline V gene. Between the trimmed V and J ends, which lost 0 bases and 7 bases, there was a span of 18 bases. The CDR3 loop spans 17 amino acids. CDR3 amino acids: CASSPPGKASGREKLFF. The CDR3 coding sequence is TGTGCCAGCTCACCACCTGGAAAGGCCTCAGGGCGTGAAAAACTGTTTTTT.

The rearrangement uses TRBV14 and TRBJ1-2; D gene uncertain. V was clipped by 1 base and J by 2 bases, with 8 bases between them. CDR3 length: 14 residues. From germline, CDR1 is SGHDN and CDR2 FVKESK. The CDR3 DNA is TGTGCCAGCAGCCAAGCCCCCCAAAACTATGGCTACACCTTC. Amino acid sequence: CASSQAPQNYGYTF.

This clone was counted a single time. The V call is TRBV5-6, the J call TRBJ1-2; 7 bases agree with TRBD1. There are 14 residues in the CDR3. After removal of 2 bases from V and 6 bases from J, the junction contained 7 bases not matched to a gene. CDR1 is SGHDT and CDR2 is YYEEEE in the germline V gene. CDR3 bases: TGTGCCAGCAGCTTTTTCACAGGGGCTCATGGCTACACCTTC. This encodes CASSFFTGAHGYTF.

This sequence joins TRBV16 and TRBJ1-5; D uncertain. V lost 4 bases and J 0 bases, leaving 7 bases between the germline ends. The CDR3 runs to 14 residues. Germline values: CDR1 KGHSY, CDR2 FQNENV. CDR3 loop: CASSPGLSNQPQHF. The CDR3 DNA is TGTGCCAGCAGCCCAGGTCTTAGCAATCAGCCCCAGCATTTT.

V and J are TRBV6-5 and TRBJ2-3, with D possibly matching TRBD1 (5 bases). CDR3 length: 15 residues. CDR1 is MNHEY and CDR2 is SVGAGI in the germline V gene. With 6 bases removed from V and 0 bases from J, the gap between germline ends came to 13 bases. The CDR3 DNA reads TGTGCCAGCAGGTGGGGCAGGCTCAGCACAGATACGCAGTATTTT. Translation: CASRWGRLSTDTQYF.

This clone was observed a single time. The J gene is TRBJ2-1, the V gene TRBV11-2; 9 bases agree with TRBD1. The CDR3 runs 15 residues. Germline V lookup: CDR1 SGHAT, CDR2 FQNNGV. With 6 bases clipped from V and 6 bases from J, the junction kept 9 bases outside the gene matches. In DNA form, the CDR3 reads TGTGCCAGCAGGCAAACAGGGGGCGAACCCAATGAGCAGTTCTTC. This encodes CASRQTGGEPNEQFF.

The rearrangement uses TRBV7-8 and TRBJ1-1; D gene unclear. The ends were cut back, 1 base at V and 2 bases at J, with 8 bases in the middle. CDR1 and CDR2 from the germline V gene are SGHVS and FQNEAQ. This CDR3 region has 14 residues. CDR3 sequence reads: CASSLVGVNTEAFF. The CDR3 region has the DNA TGTGCCAGCAGCTTAGTCGGAGTCAACACTGAAGCTTTCTTT.

The chain links TRBV19 to TRBJ2-7; D unclear. V was clipped by 1 base and J by 4 bases, with 8 bases between them. Germline assignment: CDR1 LNHDA and CDR2 SQIVND (reference sequence). The CDR3 is 13 amino acids. In nucleotides, the CDR3 is TGTGCCAGTAGTATAGTTCACGGTTACGAGCAGTACTTC. Protein sequence: CASSIVHGYEQYF.

The V gene is TRBV5-1, the J gene TRBJ2-1, with 8 positions matching TRBD2. The germline V gene encodes CDR1 SGHRS and CDR2 YFSETQ. This CDR3 region has 17 residues. J gave up 2 bases and V 0 bases, and 7 bases lay outside the gene matches. The CDR3 nucleotides are TGCGCCAGCAGCTTGGGGGCGCTAGCGGGCGCCTACAATGAGCAGTTCTTC. Translating gives CASSLGALAGAYNEQFF.

A single count supports this clone. The CDR3 loop is CASSHRGVLSAGELFF. CDR3 DNA sequence: TGTGCCAGCAGCCACAGGGGGGTCCTCTCCGCCGGGGAGCTGTTTTTT. The chain is built from TRBV9 and TRBJ2-2; 8 bases are shared with TRBD1. This CDR3 comprises 16 residues. The V gene's germline CDR1 is SGDLS and CDR2 YYNGEE. V shed 4 bases, J shed 6 bases, and the junction held 11 bases outside the gene matches.

This clone was observed once. This chain joins TRBV5-5 and TRBJ2-4; 9 nucleotides match TRBD1. Per germline, CDR1 SGHKS and CDR2 YYEKEE (reference sequence). CDR3 size: 14 residues. Trimming at V came to 0 bases and at J to 9 bases, leaving 4 bases not matched to a gene. The CDR3 protein is CASSLGTGVGIQYF. The CDR3 coding sequence is TGTGCCAGCAGCTTGGGGACAGGGGTGGGCATTCAGTACTTC.

The chain recombines TRBV9 with TRBJ2-1; 8 nucleotides line up with TRBD1. Germline loops: CDR1 SGDLS, CDR2 YYNGEE. The CDR3 runs to 15 residues. Trimming removed 0 bases from V and 6 bases from J; junction bases left unmatched: 5. The CDR3 region is CASSVGTGSFNEQFF. CDR3 sequence (DNA): TGTGCCAGCAGCGTAGGGACAGGGAGCTTCAATGAGCAGTTCTTC.

The gene calls are TRBV2 and TRBJ1-5; D is undetermined. Trimming removed 5 bases at V and 5 bases at J, with 10 bases between. The germline V gene has CDR1 SNHLY and CDR2 FYNNEI. CDR3 length: 13 amino acids. CDR3 region: CASSYGGDQPQHF. The DNA for the CDR3 is TGTGCCAGCAGTTACGGAGGAGATCAGCCCCAGCATTTT.

This chain uses TRBV5-5 with TRBJ1-1; 12 nucleotides match TRBD1. The CDR3 consists of 17 residues. The V gene end was trimmed by 3 bases and the J gene end by 5 bases; junction bases not matched to a gene: 11. CDR1 SGHKS and CDR2 YYEKEE come from the germline V gene (reference sequence). The CDR3 reads CASSSPGRDRGLTEAFF. As DNA, the CDR3 is TGTGCCAGCAGCTCCCCGGGCCGGGACAGGGGGCTAACTGAAGCTTTCTTT.

This clone occurred once. The chain couples TRBV7-8 to TRBJ1-3, with D uncertain. The CDR3 sequence is 18 residues long. Per the germline V gene, CDR1 is SGHVS and CDR2 is FQNEAQ. V lost 5 bases and J lost 0, with 20 bases in between. In nucleotides, the CDR3 is TGTGCCAGCAGCACCGAGGGATGGATTAGTTCCTCTGGAAACACCATATATTTT. Protein sequence: CASSTEGWISSSGNTIYF.

This chain joins TRBV2 and TRBJ2-1, with TRBD1 matching 9 bases. The CDR3 extends over 15 amino acids. Germline V lookup: CDR1 SNHLY, CDR2 FYNNEI. The ends lost 3 bases at V and 9 bases at J; junction bases unmatched: 9. The CDR3 coding sequence is TGTGCCAGCAGTGAGGGGAGGACAGGGGTCGGTGAGCAGTTCTTC. It codes for CASSEGRTGVGEQFF. The variable domain in full, completed from reference TRBV2 and TRBJ2-1, reads EPEVTQTPSHQVTQMGQEVILRCVPISNHLYFYWYRQILGQKVEFLVSFYNNEISEKSEIFDDQFSVERPDGSNFTLKIRSTKLEDSAMYFCASSEGRTGVGEQFFGPGTRLTVL.